What follows describes a single T cell receptor beta chain. The data stem from a study of blood T cell repertoires in COVID-19. Study in general: PBMCs, B-cell-depleted T cells, or T cells provided the cDNA or gDNA that made up the material.

Authors' analysis steps: Estimation of nucleated cell counts relied on the amplification of reference gene primers. Sequencing used immunoSEQ multiplex PCR; TCRdb keeps in-frame clones, though not all of them. V and J calls and clone size are given by that table; D and trimming were obtained from the DNA. The sample shows 200,000 to 300,000 clones, less than 90% of them seen only once. CDR1 and CDR2 (germline): SGHTS, YDEGEE. Trimming cost V 7 bases and J 2 bases, with 16 bases left between them. CDR3 length: 15 amino acids. This clonotype originated in a man under 40 with active or convalescent COVID-19. The chain combines TRBV5-8 with TRBJ1-5; D might be TRBD1 (6 bases). Sample: peripheral blood. The CDR3 DNA reads as TGTGCCAGCCAAAGGGGGGGCGAAGGCAATCAGCCCCAGCATTTT. It yields the protein CASQRGGEGNQPQHF. Supplemented by reference TRBV5-8 and TRBJ1-5, the full variable domain reads EAGVTQSPTHLIKTRGQQATLRCSPISGHTSVYWYQQALGLGLQFLLWYDEGEERNRGNFPPRFSGRQFPNYSSELNVNALELEDSALYLCASQRGGEGNQPQHFGDGTRLSIL.